The clone carrying this T cell receptor (beta chain) was seen more than once but under ten times. The antigen is not known. TCRdb analysed the 5' RACE reads with MiXCR anew, one entry per CDR3 protein. The sample lists roughly 300,000 distinct CDR3 sequences; approximately 8.4% were seen once. The data are from a study of T-cell memory formation after mild COVID-19. Study-wide results and limits: While clones contracting from day 15 to 85 were balanced between CD4 and CD8, later expanders leaned CD4+.

Germline V gene sequence: CDR1 DFQATT, CDR2 SNEGSKA (reference sequence). Trimming at V came to 3 bases and at J to 2 bases, leaving 9 bases not matched to a gene. This CDR3 has 16 amino acids. This receptor was identified in a young man who had mild COVID-19 (a few samples of this study predate the infection). Cell type and time point are not known. The sequencing input was PBMCs or a T cell subset sorted from them (not recorded which). This chain joins TRBV20-1 and TRBJ2-3, with 9 bases lining up with TRBD1. The CDR3 bases are TGCAGTGCTAGTGAGACAGGGGGACTGGTCACAGATACGCAGTATTTT. Its translation is CSASETGGLVTDTQYF.